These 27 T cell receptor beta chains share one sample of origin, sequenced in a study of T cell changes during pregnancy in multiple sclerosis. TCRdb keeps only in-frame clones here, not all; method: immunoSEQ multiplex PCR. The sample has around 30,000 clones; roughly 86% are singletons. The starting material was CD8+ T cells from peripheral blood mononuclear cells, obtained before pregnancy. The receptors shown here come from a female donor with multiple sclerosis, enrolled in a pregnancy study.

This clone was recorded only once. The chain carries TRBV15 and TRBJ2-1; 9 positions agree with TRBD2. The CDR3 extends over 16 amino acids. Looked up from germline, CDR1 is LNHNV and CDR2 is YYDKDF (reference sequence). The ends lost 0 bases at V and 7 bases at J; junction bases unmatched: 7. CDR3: CATSRESGLAGNEQFF. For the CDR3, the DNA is TGTGCCACCAGCAGAGAATCGGGGCTAGCGGGAAATGAGCAGTTCTTC.

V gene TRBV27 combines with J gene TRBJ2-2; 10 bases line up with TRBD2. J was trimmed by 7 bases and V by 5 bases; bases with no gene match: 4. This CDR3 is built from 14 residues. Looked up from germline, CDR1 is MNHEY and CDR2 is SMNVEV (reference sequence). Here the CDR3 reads CASSTSGIGGELFF. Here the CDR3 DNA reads TGTGCCAGCAGTACTAGCGGGATAGGCGGGGAGCTGTTTTTT.

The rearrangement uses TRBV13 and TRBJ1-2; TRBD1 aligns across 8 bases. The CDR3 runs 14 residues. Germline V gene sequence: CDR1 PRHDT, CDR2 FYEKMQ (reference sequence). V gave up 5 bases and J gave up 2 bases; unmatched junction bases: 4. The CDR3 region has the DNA TGTGCCAGCAGCCCGGGACAGGTCAACTATGGCTACACCTTC. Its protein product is CASSPGQVNYGYTF.

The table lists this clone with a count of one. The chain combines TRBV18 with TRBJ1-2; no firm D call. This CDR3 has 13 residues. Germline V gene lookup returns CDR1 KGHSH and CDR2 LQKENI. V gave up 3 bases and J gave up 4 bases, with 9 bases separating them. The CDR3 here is CASSPPGIYGYTF. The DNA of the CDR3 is TGTGCCAGCTCACCCCCGGGAATCTATGGCTACACCTTC. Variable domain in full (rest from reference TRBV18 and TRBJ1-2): NAGVMQNPRHLVRRRGQEARLRCSPMKGHSHVYWYRQLPEEGLKFMVYLQKENIIDESGMPKERFSAEFPKEGPSILRIQQVVRGDSAAYFCASSPPGIYGYTFGSGTRLTVV.

CDR3 sequence (DNA): TGTGCCAGCAGCAGCGCCACCACAGATACGCAGTATTTT. It yields the protein CASSSATTDTQYF. V gene TRBV11-3 combines with J gene TRBJ2-3; D gene ambiguous. The CDR3 spans 13 residues. Germline lookup yields CDR1 SGHNT and CDR2 YENEEA. V was trimmed by 5 bases and J by 2 bases, leaving 8 bases between them.

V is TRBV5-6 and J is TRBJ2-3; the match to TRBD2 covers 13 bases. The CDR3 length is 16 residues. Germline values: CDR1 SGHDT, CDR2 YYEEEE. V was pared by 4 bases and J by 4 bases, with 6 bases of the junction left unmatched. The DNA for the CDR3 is TGTGCCAGCAGCCACGGACTAGCGGGAGTCGCAGATACGCAGTATTTT. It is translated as CASSHGLAGVADTQYF.

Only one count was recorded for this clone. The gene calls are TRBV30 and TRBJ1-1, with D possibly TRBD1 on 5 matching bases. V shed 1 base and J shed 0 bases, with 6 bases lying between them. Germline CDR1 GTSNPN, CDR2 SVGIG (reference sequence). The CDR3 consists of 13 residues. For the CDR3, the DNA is TGTGCCTGGAGTGGGGGGGTGAACACTGAAGCTTTCTTT. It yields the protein CAWSGGVNTEAFF.

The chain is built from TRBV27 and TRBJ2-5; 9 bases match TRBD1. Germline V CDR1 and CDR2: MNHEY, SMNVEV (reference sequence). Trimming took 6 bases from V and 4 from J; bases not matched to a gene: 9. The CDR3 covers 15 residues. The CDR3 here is CASSRGQGGGETQYF. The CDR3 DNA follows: TGTGCCAGCAGCCGGGGACAGGGCGGCGGAGAGACCCAGTACTTC.

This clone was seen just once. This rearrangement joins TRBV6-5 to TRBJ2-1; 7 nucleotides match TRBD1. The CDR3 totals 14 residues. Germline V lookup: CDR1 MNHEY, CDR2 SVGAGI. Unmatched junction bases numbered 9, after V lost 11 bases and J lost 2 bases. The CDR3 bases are TGTGCCGCACATACAGGGGTTCCCTACAATGAGCAGTTCTTC. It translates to CAAHTGVPYNEQFF.

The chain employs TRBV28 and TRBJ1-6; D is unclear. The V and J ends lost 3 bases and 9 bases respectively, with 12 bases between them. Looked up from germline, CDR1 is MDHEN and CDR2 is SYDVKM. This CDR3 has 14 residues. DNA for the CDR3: TGTGCCAGCAGTTTGGTGAAGGGAGGTTCACCCCTCCACTTT. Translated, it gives CASSLVKGGSPLHF.

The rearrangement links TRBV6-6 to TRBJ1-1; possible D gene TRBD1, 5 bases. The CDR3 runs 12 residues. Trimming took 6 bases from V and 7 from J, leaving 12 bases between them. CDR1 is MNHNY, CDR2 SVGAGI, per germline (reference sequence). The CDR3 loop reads CASRHPQGEAFF. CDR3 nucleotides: TGTGCCAGCAGGCACCCCCAGGGTGAAGCTTTCTTT.

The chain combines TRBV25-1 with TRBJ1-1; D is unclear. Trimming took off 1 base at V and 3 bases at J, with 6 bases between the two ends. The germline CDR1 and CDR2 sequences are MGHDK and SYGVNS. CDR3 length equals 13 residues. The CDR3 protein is CASSESGDTEAFF. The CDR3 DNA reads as TGTGCCAGCAGTGAATCCGGGGACACTGAAGCTTTCTTT.

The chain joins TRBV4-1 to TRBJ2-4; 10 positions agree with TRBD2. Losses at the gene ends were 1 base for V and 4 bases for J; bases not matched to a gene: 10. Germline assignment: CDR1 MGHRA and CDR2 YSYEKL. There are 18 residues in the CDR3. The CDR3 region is CASSQGRSSGRRKNIQYF. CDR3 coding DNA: TGCGCCAGCAGCCAAGGCCGATCTAGCGGGAGACGGAAAAACATTCAGTACTTC.

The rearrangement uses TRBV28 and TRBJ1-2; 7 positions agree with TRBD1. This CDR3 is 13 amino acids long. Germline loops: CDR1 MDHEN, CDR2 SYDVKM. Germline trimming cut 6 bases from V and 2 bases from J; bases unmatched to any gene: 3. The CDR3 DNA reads TGTGCCAGCAGGCCGGGACAGAACTATGGCTACACCTTC. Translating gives CASRPGQNYGYTF.

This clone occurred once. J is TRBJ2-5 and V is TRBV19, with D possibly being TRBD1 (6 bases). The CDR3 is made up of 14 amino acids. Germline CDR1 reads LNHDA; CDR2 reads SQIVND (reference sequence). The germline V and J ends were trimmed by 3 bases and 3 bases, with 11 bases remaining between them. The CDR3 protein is CASSIEPGEETQYF. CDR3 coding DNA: TGTGCCAGTAGTATCGAACCAGGGGAAGAGACCCAGTACTTC. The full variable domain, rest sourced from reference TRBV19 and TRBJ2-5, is DGGITQSPKYLFRKEGQNVTLSCEQNLNHDAMYWYRQDPGQGLRLIYYSQIVNDFQKGDIAEGYSVSREKKESFPLTVTSAQKNPTAFYLCASSIEPGEETQYFGPGTRLLVL.

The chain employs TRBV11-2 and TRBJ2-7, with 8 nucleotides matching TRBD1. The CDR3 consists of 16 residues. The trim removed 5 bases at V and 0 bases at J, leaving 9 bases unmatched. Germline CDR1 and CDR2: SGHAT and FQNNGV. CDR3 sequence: CASSRRTGLSSYEQYF. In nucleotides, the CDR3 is TGTGCCAGCAGCCGCCGGACAGGGTTGAGCTCCTACGAGCAGTACTTC. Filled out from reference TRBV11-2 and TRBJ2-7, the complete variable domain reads EAGVAQSPRYKIIEKRQSVAFWCNPISGHATLYWYQQILGQGPKLLIQFQNNGVVDDSQLPKDRFSAERLKGVDSTLKIQPAKLEDSAVYLCASSRRTGLSSYEQYFGPGTRLTVT.

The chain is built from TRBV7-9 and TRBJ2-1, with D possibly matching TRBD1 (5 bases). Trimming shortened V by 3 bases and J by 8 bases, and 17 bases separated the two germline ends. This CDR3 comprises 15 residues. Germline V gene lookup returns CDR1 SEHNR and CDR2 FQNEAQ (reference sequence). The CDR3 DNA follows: TGTGCCAGCAGCTTGCTCGGGCAGGGAATGCATGAGCAGTTCTTC. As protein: CASSLLGQGMHEQFF.

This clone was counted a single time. CDR3 region: CASSITAGERDTQYF. The CDR3 nucleotides are TGTGCCAGTAGTATCACAGCGGGGGAGAGGGATACGCAGTATTTT. The chain is built from TRBV19 and TRBJ2-3, with TRBD2 matching over 8 bases. Germline V gives CDR1 LNHDA, CDR2 SQIVND (reference sequence). V dropped 3 bases and J dropped 6; count of bases not matched to a gene: 8. CDR3 length: 15 residues.

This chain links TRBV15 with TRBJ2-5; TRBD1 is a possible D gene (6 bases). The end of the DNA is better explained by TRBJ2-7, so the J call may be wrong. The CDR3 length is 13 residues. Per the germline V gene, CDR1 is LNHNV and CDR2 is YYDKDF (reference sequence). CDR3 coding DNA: TGTGCCACCAGCAGGGGGACATTCGACGAGCAGTACTTC. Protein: CATSRGTFDEQYF.

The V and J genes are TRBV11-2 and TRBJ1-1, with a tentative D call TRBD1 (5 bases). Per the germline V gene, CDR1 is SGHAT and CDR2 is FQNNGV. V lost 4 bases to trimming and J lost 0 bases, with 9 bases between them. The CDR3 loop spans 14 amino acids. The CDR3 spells CASSSPQVNTEAFF. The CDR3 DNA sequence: TGTGCCAGCAGCTCCCCACAGGTGAACACTGAAGCTTTCTTT.

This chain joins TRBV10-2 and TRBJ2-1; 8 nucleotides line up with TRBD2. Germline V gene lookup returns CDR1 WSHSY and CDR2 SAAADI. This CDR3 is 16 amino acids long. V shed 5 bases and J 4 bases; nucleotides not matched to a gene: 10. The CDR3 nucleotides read TGCGCCAGCAGTCCCCTTACTAGCGGATATTACAATGAGCAGTTCTTC. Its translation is CASSPLTSGYYNEQFF.

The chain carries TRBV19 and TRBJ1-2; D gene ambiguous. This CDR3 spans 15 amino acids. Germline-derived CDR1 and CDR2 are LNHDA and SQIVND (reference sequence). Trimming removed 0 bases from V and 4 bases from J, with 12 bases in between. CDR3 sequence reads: CASSIDLETSYGYTF. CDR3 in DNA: TGTGCCAGTAGTATAGATCTTGAGACAAGCTATGGCTACACCTTC.

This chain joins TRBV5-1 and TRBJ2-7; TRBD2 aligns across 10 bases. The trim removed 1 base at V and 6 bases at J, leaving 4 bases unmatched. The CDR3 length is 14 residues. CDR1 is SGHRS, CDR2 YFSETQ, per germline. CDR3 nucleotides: TGCGCCAGCAGCTTGCCTAGCGGGAGTGGCGAGCAGTACTTC. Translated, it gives CASSLPSGSGEQYF.

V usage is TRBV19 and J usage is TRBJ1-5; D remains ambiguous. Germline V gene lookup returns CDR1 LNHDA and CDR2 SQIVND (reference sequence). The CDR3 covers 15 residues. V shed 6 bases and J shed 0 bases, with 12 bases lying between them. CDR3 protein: CASSAAGYSNQPQHF. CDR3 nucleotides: TGTGCCAGTAGCGCCGCCGGGTATAGCAATCAGCCCCAGCATTTT. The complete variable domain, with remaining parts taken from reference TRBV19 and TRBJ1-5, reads DGGITQSPKYLFRKEGQNVTLSCEQNLNHDAMYWYRQDPGQGLRLIYYSQIVNDFQKGDIAEGYSVSREKKESFPLTVTSAQKNPTAFYLCASSAAGYSNQPQHFGDGTRLSIL.

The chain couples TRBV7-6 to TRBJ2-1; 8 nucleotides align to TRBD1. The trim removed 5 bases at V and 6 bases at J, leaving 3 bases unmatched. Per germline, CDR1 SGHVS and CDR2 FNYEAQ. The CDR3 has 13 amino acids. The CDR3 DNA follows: TGTGCCAGCAGCCTCGGGACAGGCAATGAGCAGTTCTTC. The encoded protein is CASSLGTGNEQFF. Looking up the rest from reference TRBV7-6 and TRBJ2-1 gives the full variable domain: GAGVSQSPRYKVTKRGQDVALRCDPISGHVSLYWYRQALGQGPEFLTYFNYEAQQDKSGLPNDRFSAERPEGSISTLTIQRTEQRDSAMYRCASSLGTGNEQFFGPGTRLTVL.

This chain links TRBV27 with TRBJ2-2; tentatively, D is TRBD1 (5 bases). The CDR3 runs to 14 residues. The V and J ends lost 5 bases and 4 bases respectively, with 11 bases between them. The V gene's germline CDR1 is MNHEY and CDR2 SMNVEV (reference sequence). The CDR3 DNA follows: TGTGCCAGCAGTAGGGGCTGGGGCACCGGGGAGCTGTTTTTT. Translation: CASSRGWGTGELFF.

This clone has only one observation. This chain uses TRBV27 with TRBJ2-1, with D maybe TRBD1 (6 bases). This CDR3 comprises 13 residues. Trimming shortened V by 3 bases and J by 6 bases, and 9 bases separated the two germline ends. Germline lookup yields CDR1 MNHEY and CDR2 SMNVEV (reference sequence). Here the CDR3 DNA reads TGTGCCAGCAGTTTCCCAGGGGTCAATGAGCAGTTCTTC. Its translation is CASSFPGVNEQFF.